This T cell receptor (beta chain) was recorded in a study of blood T cell repertoires in COVID-19. Study-wide background: Sources were T cells, B-cell-depleted T cells, or PBMCs; the material itself was cDNA or gDNA.

The CDR3 covers 13 residues. Germline V gene data show CDR1 as SGDLS and CDR2 as YYNGEE. Trimming shortened V by 0 bases and J by 6 bases, and 7 bases separated the two germline ends. Assay: immunoSEQ multiplex PCR; the TCRdb copy retains only in-frame clones and omits some. The data contain 150,000 to 200,000 clones, approximately 87% of them singletons. Sequenced material: peripheral blood. This rearrangement joins TRBV9 to TRBJ1-3, with D unresolved. This TCR derives from a woman aged 55-70 years with COVID-19, enrolled during active disease. The CDR3 is CASSVGPLNTIYF. The CDR3 DNA is TGTGCCAGCAGCGTAGGTCCCTTAAACACCATATATTTT.